This TCR beta chain was sequenced for a study of blood T cell repertoires in COVID-19. Study-level background: Material from acute and convalescent COVID-19 was sourced from the United States, Italy and Spain.

V trimming: 8 bases; J trimming: 6 bases; junction bases outside the gene matches: 9. The CDR3 length is 15 residues. Germline CDR1 is ENHRY and CDR2 is SYGVKD. Measured with immunoSEQ multiplex PCR; TCRdb has only the in-frame clones, and not every one. Of about 100,000 clones in the sample, about 80% were seen once. The sample taken for sequencing was peripheral blood. J is TRBJ2-1 and V is TRBV10-3; 11 bases are shared with TRBD2. The TCR sequence derives from a man in his sixties or seventies with active or convalescent COVID-19. Written as DNA, the CDR3 is TGTGCCATCTCCTCCGGGACTAGCGGTCCCAATGAGCAGTTCTTC. This translates into CAISSGTSGPNEQFF.